This is a list of T cell receptor beta chains from one sample in a study of blood T cell repertoires in COVID-19. Libraries were prepared by immunoSEQ multiplex PCR; TCRdb keeps only in-frame clonotypes and omits some of them. This sample has 300,000 to 400,000 clones, with roughly 84% found just once. The specimen sequenced was peripheral blood. These receptors all stem from a man aged 45-65 years with active or convalescent COVID-19. CDR3s include the opening cysteine and the closing phenylalanine or tryptophan. The D gene is left open where the match is weak. For some rows the clone size is stated as once, few or many, or as a class when expanded; others skip it.

J gene,clone size,D gene,V gene,CDR3 length,CDR3 protein,CDR3 DNA
TRBJ2-1,.,TRBD2,TRBV19,15,CASSIGLAGINEQFF,TGTGCCAGTAGTATAGGGCTAGCGGGTATCAATGAGCAGTTCTTC
TRBJ1-1,.,TRBD1,TRBV5-1,15,CASSLAGTANTEAFF,TGCGCCAGCAGCTTGGCTGGGACAGCAAACACTGAAGCTTTCTTT
TRBJ2-4,.,.,TRBV2,13,CASSGVPKNIQYF,TGTGCCAGCAGCGGGGTACCCAAAAACATTCAGTACTTC
TRBJ1-2,.,.,TRBV4-1,14,CASSQAAGVYGYTF,TGCGCCAGCAGCCAAGCGGCGGGAGTCTATGGCTACACCTTC
TRBJ2-1,.,.,TRBV3-1/TRBV3-2,15,CASSQTPGSSNEQFF,TGTGCCAGCAGCCAAACACCGGGATCATCAAATGAGCAGTTCTTC
TRBJ2-2,once,TRBD2,TRBV3-1/TRBV3-2,17,CASSLSSGGAVTGELFF,TGTGCCAGCAGCCTTTCTAGCGGGGGGGCAGTCACCGGGGAGCTGTTTTTT
TRBJ1-1,.,TRBD1,TRBV11-2,14,CASSVGQVSTEAFF,TGTGCCAGCAGCGTTGGACAGGTTTCCACTGAAGCTTTCTTT
TRBJ1-2,.,.,TRBV30,12,CAWRDFGGGYTF,TGTGCCTGGAGAGATTTCGGCGGGGGCTACACCTTC
TRBJ2-1,.,TRBD2,TRBV5-1,17,CASSLPHLAGAYNEQFF,TGCGCCAGCAGCTTGCCCCATCTAGCGGGGGCCTACAATGAGCAGTTCTTC
TRBJ1-1,once,TRBD1,TRBV28,18,CASSLAGTGGPLNTEAFF,TGTGCCAGCAGTCTCGCCGGGACAGGGGGGCCACTGAACACTGAAGCTTTCTTT
TRBJ1-1,.,TRBD1,TRBV6-5,14,CASSRDRRRPEAFF,TGTGCCAGCAGCAGGGACAGGCGACGTCCTGAAGCTTTCTTT
TRBJ1-3,.,.,TRBV11-3,14,CASSFRQSGNTIYF,TGTGCCAGCAGCTTCAGACAGTCTGGAAACACCATATATTTT
TRBJ2-5,.,.,TRBV7-9,13,CASSFGIKETQYF,TGTGCCAGCAGCTTCGGGATCAAAGAGACCCAGTACTTC
TRBJ2-2,.,TRBD1,TRBV7-3,16,CASSPEGQGFTGELFF,TGTGCCAGCAGCCCCGAGGGACAGGGGTTCACCGGGGAGCTGTTTTTT
TRBJ2-1,once,.,TRBV4-3,16,CASSHEVLWRNNEQFF,TGCGCCAGCAGCCATGAGGTCCTGTGGAGGAACAATGAGCAGTTCTTC
TRBJ1-3,.,TRBD1,TRBV5-6,14,CASAGQGVGNTIYF,TGTGCCAGCGCGGGACAGGGAGTCGGAAACACCATATATTTT
TRBJ2-7,.,.,TRBV7-6,17,CASSLTEVGGAAYEQYF,TGTGCCAGCAGCTTAACGGAGGTTGGGGGGGCAGCCTACGAGCAGTACTTC
TRBJ1-4,.,.,TRBV6-2/TRBV6-3,12,CASSSTGQVLFF,TGTGCCAGCAGTTCTACGGGACAAGTCCTGTTTTTT
TRBJ1-1,.,.,TRBV28,14,CASSSTVIITEAFF,TGTGCCAGCAGTTCGACAGTGATTATCACTGAAGCTTTCTTT
TRBJ1-1,.,TRBD1,TRBV30,12,CAWGQGNTEAFF,TGTGCCTGGGGACAGGGGAACACTGAAGCTTTCTTT
TRBJ1-4,.,TRBD1,TRBV7-9,15,CASSPGQSVVQKLFF,TGTGCCAGCAGCCCGGGACAGTCGGTGGTTCAAAAACTGTTTTTT
TRBJ2-1,.,TRBD2,TRBV5-8,15,CASSSPGLARNEQFF,TGTGCCAGCAGCTCGCCGGGACTAGCGAGAAATGAGCAGTTCTTC
TRBJ2-4,.,.,TRBV27,16,CASSLSGGSAKNIQYF,TGTGCCAGCAGTTTATCGGGGGGATCAGCCAAAAACATTCAGTACTTC
TRBJ1-1,once,.,TRBV30,14,CAWKRDTTNTEAFF,TGTGCCTGGAAGAGGGACACTACGAACACTGAAGCTTTCTTT
TRBJ1-2,.,.,TRBV3-1/TRBV3-2,11,CASSQQGGYTF,TGTGCCAGCAGCCAACAGGGTGGCTACACCTTC
TRBJ2-3,once,TRBD1,TRBV13,16,CASSGWTGRSTDTQYF,TGTGCCAGCAGCGGGTGGACAGGGCGTAGCACAGATACGCAGTATTTT
TRBJ2-4,.,TRBD2,TRBV4-3,16,CASSQGEGIIRNIQYF,TGCGCCAGCAGCCAAGGGGAGGGGATAATTAGAAACATTCAGTACTTC
TRBJ1-2,.,TRBD1,TRBV6-1,14,CASSDQGANYGYTF,TGTGCCAGCAGTGACCAGGGGGCTAACTATGGCTACACCTTC
TRBJ2-4,.,TRBD2,TRBV2,14,CASSDRTSVNIQYF,TGTGCCAGCAGTGATAGGACTAGCGTAAACATTCAGTACTTC
TRBJ1-2,.,.,TRBV6-1,16,CASSERQGLTNYGYTF,TGTGCCAGCAGTGAACGGCAGGGGCTAACTAACTATGGCTACACCTTC